These T cell receptor beta chains were read from a single sample in a study of blood T cell repertoires in COVID-19. TCRdb's table, derived via immunoSEQ multiplex PCR, lists solely in-frame clones and lacks some. Among 150,000 to 200,000 clones listed, about 86% were seen once. Material for sequencing was peripheral blood. Source of these receptors: a man aged 55 to 70 with acute or convalescent COVID-19. The CDR3 runs from the conserved cysteine through the conserved F or W. The D gene is left open where the match is weak. Not all rows give a size; the values are once, few, many and, for expanded clones, a class.

abundance | j_gene | d_gene | v_gene | CDR3aa | CDR3nt
NA | TRBJ1-2 | TRBD1 | TRBV14 | CASSPGQGLNYGYTF | TGTGCCAGCAGCCCGGGACAGGGTTTGAACTATGGCTACACCTTC
NA | TRBJ2-7 | TRBD2 | TRBV19 | CASAAGDLYEQYF | TGTGCCAGTGCAGCGGGGGATCTCTACGAGCAGTACTTC
once | TRBJ2-7 | TRBD1 | TRBV5-4 | CASSLETGGRRQYF | TGTGCCAGCAGCTTGGAGACAGGGGGCCGGCGGCAGTACTTC
NA | TRBJ2-5 | NA | TRBV28 | CASSKQNQETQYF | TGTGCCAGCAGTAAACAGAACCAAGAGACCCAGTACTTC
NA | TRBJ1-6 | NA | TRBV15 | CATSRDLSPLHF | TGTGCCACCAGCAGAGATCTCTCACCCCTCCACTTT
NA | TRBJ2-1 | TRBD2 | TRBV11-3 | CASSPRVSGSSYNEQFF | TGTGCCAGCAGCCCCCGGGTTAGCGGGAGTTCCTACAATGAGCAGTTCTTC
NA | TRBJ1-2 | TRBD1 | TRBV27 | CASSQGQGKDGYTF | TGTGCCAGCAGTCAGGGACAGGGGAAGGATGGCTACACCTTC
NA | TRBJ2-6 | NA | TRBV5-4 | CASSSERSGANVLTF | TGTGCCAGCAGCTCCGAGCGCTCTGGGGCCAACGTCCTGACTTTC
NA | TRBJ1-1 | TRBD1 | TRBV9 | CASSVAGDRFTEAFF | TGTGCCAGCAGCGTAGCGGGGGACAGGTTCACTGAAGCTTTCTTT
NA | TRBJ1-5 | NA | TRBV7-8 | CASSDRQSNQPQHF | TGTGCCAGCAGCGACCGACAGAGCAATCAGCCCCAGCATTTT
NA | TRBJ2-1 | TRBD2 | TRBV6-5 | CASSYQRESPDEQFF | TGTGCCAGCAGTTACCAGCGGGAGAGTCCCGATGAGCAGTTCTTC
NA | TRBJ2-5 | NA | TRBV24-1 | CATSDPRTSGETQYF | TGTGCCACCAGTGATCCTAGGACGAGCGGAGAGACCCAGTACTTC
NA | TRBJ1-5 | NA | TRBV18 | CASSPNGGDPQHF | TGTGCCAGCTCACCAAATGGGGGGGACCCCCAGCATTTT
NA | TRBJ1-2 | NA | TRBV3-1/TRBV3-2 | CASSQGGNYGYTF | TGTGCCAGCAGCCAGGGGGGTAACTATGGCTACACCTTC
NA | TRBJ1-1 | NA | TRBV28 | CASSLTRDTEAFF | TGTGCCAGCAGCCTTACCAGGGACACTGAAGCTTTCTTT
NA | TRBJ2-7 | TRBD2 | TRBV24-1 | CATSDLGLAGKYEQYF | TGTGCCACCAGTGATTTGGGACTAGCGGGAAAATACGAGCAGTACTTC
NA | TRBJ2-1 | NA | TRBV4-1 | CASSQPPIYEQFF | TGCGCCAGCAGCCAACCTCCTATCTATGAGCAGTTCTTC
NA | TRBJ2-5 | NA | TRBV7-6 | CASSFATGQSQETQYF | TGTGCCAGCAGCTTTGCCACAGGGCAGTCTCAAGAGACCCAGTACTTC
NA | TRBJ2-2 | TRBD1 | TRBV9 | CASSGPGTGGTGELFF | TGTGCCAGCAGCGGCCCTGGGACAGGGGGCACCGGGGAGCTGTTTTTT
once | TRBJ1-1 | NA | TRBV7-2 | CASSFPDTEAFF | TGTGCCAGCAGCTTTCCTGACACTGAAGCTTTCTTT
NA | TRBJ2-2 | TRBD2 | TRBV2 | CASNPGLADTGELFF | TGTGCCAGCAACCCGGGACTAGCGGACACCGGGGAGCTGTTTTTT
NA | TRBJ2-7 | NA | TRBV5-1 | CASSSQGNSYEQYF | TGCGCCAGCAGCTCCCAGGGCAATAGCTACGAGCAGTACTTC
NA | TRBJ2-5 | TRBD1 | TRBV29-1 | CSVGGTGQETQYF | TGCAGCGTGGGCGGGACAGGGCAAGAGACCCAGTACTTC
NA | TRBJ1-4 | NA | TRBV5-1 | CASSLEGRGREKLFF | TGCGCCAGCAGCTTGGAGGGCAGGGGTCGAGAAAAACTGTTTTTT
NA | TRBJ1-2 | TRBD1 | TRBV7-2 | CASSLVKGADYGYTF | TGTGCCAGCAGCTTAGTAAAGGGGGCGGACTATGGCTACACCTTC
NA | TRBJ2-5 | TRBD1 | TRBV10-3 | CAISGQGVQETQYF | TGTGCCATCAGTGGACAGGGGGTCCAAGAGACCCAGTACTTC
NA | TRBJ2-3 | TRBD2 | TRBV28 | CASTFAGATDTQYF | TGTGCCAGCACCTTCGCGGGAGCCACAGATACGCAGTATTTT
NA | TRBJ1-2 | NA | TRBV7-9 | CASSSAAGGTNGYTF | TGTGCCAGCAGTTCTGCAGCGGGGGGGACAAATGGCTACACCTTC
NA | TRBJ2-2 | TRBD1 | TRBV6-5 | CASTAGTGGLGELFF | TGTGCCAGCACCGCCGGGACAGGGGGCCTCGGGGAGCTGTTTTTT
NA | TRBJ2-7 | NA | TRBV27 | CASSFGSSGYEQYF | TGTGCCAGCAGTTTTGGTAGTAGCGGCTACGAGCAGTACTTC
NA | TRBJ2-1 | NA | TRBV27 | CASGRAAYNEQFF | TGTGCCAGTGGGCGGGCGGCCTACAATGAGCAGTTCTTC
NA | TRBJ2-5 | NA | TRBV18 | CASSLGTGRLAGEQETQYF | TGTGCCAGCTCACTTGGGACAGGGCGGCTAGCGGGCGAGCAAGAGACCCAGTACTTC
NA | TRBJ1-2 | TRBD1 | TRBV28 | CASSSDGQVFYGYTF | TGTGCCAGCAGTTCTGATGGACAGGTCTTCTATGGCTACACCTTC
NA | TRBJ2-7 | NA | TRBV15 | CATSRGGAGSYEQYF | TGTGCCACCAGCAGAGGGGGAGCAGGATCCTACGAGCAGTACTTC
NA | TRBJ2-1 | TRBD2 | TRBV5-1 | CASNPAGGQPLEQFF | TGCGCCAGCAACCCAGCGGGAGGGCAACCTCTTGAGCAGTTCTTC
NA | TRBJ2-2 | NA | TRBV18 | CASSLSLAPRGTGELFF | TGTGCCAGCTCACTTTCTCTAGCGCCGCGGGGCACCGGGGAGCTGTTTTTT
NA | TRBJ2-2 | TRBD1 | TRBV19 | CASSPGQGRTGELFF | TGTGCCAGTAGCCCGGGACAGGGGAGGACCGGGGAGCTGTTTTTT
few | TRBJ2-3 | NA | TRBV5-1 | CASGQGAGDTQYF | TGCGCCAGCGGTCAGGGCGCGGGGGATACGCAGTATTTT
NA | TRBJ2-2 | NA | TRBV27 | CASGGGAAGELFF | TGTGCCAGCGGAGGGGGCGCGGCCGGGGAGCTGTTTTTT
NA | TRBJ2-2 | NA | TRBV18 | CASSPSTGNTGELFF | TGTGCCAGCTCACCGTCAACAGGGAACACCGGGGAGCTGTTTTTT
NA | TRBJ1-2 | NA | TRBV18 | CASSPRFRDNYGYTF | TGTGCCAGCTCTCCGCGGTTCAGAGATAACTATGGCTACACCTTC
once | TRBJ2-3 | NA | TRBV28 | CASNGNTDTQYF | TGTGCCAGCAACGGGAACACAGATACGCAGTATTTT
NA | TRBJ1-5 | NA | TRBV19 | CAPSFDSYSNQPQHF | TGTGCCCCAAGTTTTGACAGCTATAGCAATCAGCCCCAGCATTTT
NA | TRBJ1-6 | TRBD1 | TRBV24-1 | CATSGYGQGPPLHF | TGTGCCACCAGTGGATACGGACAGGGGCCACCCCTCCACTTT
NA | TRBJ1-1 | NA | TRBV5-1 | CASSFGPGNTEAFF | TGCGCCAGCAGCTTTGGCCCGGGGAACACTGAAGCTTTCTTT